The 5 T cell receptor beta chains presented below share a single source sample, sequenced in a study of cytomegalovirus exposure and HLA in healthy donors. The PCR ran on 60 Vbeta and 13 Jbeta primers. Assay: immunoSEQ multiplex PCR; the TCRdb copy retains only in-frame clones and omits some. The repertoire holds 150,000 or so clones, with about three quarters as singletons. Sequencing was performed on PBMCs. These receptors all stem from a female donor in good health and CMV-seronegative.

CDR3 protein: CASSLAQGGYEQYF. The CDR3 region has the DNA TGTGCCAGCAGTTTAGCACAGGGGGGTTACGAGCAGTACTTC. V usage is TRBV28 and J usage is TRBJ2-5; 8 positions agree with TRBD1. The DNA end favors TRBJ2-7, so the J call may be wrong. CDR1 and CDR2 from the germline V gene are MDHEN and SYDVKM. CDR3 length equals 14 residues.

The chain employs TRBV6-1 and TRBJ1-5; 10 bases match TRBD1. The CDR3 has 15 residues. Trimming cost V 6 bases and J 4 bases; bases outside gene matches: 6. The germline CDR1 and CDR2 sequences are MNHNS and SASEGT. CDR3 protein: CASRAGTGENQPQHF. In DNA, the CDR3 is TGTGCCAGCAGGGCCGGGACAGGGGAGAATCAGCCCCAGCATTTT.

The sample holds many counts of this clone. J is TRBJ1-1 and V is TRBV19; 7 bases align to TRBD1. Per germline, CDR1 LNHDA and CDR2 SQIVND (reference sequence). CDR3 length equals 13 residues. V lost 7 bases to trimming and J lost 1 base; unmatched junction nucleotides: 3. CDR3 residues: CASINRGNTEAFF. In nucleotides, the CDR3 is TGTGCCAGTATAAACAGGGGGAACACTGAAGCTTTCTTT.

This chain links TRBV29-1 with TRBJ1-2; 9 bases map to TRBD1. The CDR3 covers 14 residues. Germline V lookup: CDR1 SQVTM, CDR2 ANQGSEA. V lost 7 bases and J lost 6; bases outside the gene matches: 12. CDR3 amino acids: CSASGQGGSDGYTF. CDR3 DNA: TGCAGCGCTTCGGGACAGGGAGGATCCGATGGCTACACCTTC.

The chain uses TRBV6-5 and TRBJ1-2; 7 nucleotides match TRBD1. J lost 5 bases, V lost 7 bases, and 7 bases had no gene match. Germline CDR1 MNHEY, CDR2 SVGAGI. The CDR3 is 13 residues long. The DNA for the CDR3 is TGTGCCAGCAAAAGACAGGGTACTTATGGCTACACCTTC. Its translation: CASKRQGTYGYTF.